This TCR beta chain was profiled in a study of T cell clonotyping in hematopoietic cell transplantation. The data were produced by immunoSEQ multiplex PCR, yet TCRdb's version contains in-frame clones alone and is incomplete. The sample lists under 15,000 clones, roughly nine tenths occurring once. The CDR3 consists of 13 residues. Germline V gene lookup returns CDR1 SSHAT and CDR2 FNYEAQ (reference sequence). As concerns this clone: Antigen: not known. At one end the junction does not follow the germline gene, possibly because of a read error.

Study results and caveats: Broader posttransplant TCR repertoire diversity was predicted by graft donor and pretransplant recipient Inverse Simpson Index values.

Sequenced material: peripheral blood mononuclear cells. The chain employs TRBV7-7 and TRBJ2-5; D might be TRBD1 (6 bases). The clonotype was recovered from a human donor who either received an allogeneic hematopoietic cell transplant for a myeloid malignancy or was a related donor (not recorded which). Some clones in this sample may be carry-over from other donors' samples. CDR3 nucleotide sequence: TGTGCTAGCAGCTTTGGGACACAAGAGACCCAGTACTTC. Residues: CASSFGTQETQYF.